Listed below are T cell receptor beta chains from one sample, sequenced in a study of blood T cell repertoires in COVID-19. Sequenced by immunoSEQ multiplex PCR; TCRdb stores in-frame clones only, minus some. The sample lists fewer than 150,000 clones, about four fifths occurring once. The sequenced sample was peripheral blood. Receptors were obtained from a human donor in a cohort sampled during active COVID-19. The CDR3 runs from the conserved cysteine through the conserved F or W. The D gene is left open where the match is weak. The size entry is marked missing in some rows and otherwise reads once, few, many or a size class.

>15|once|TRBV19|TRBD1|TRBJ2-3
TGTGCCAGTAGTCCAAGGGACAGGCGCACAGATACGCAGTATTTT
CASSPRDRRTDTQYF
>16|-|TRBV7-9|-|TRBJ1-6
TGTGCCAGCAGCTCCTTTTCCCCGGAAGACTATTCACCCCTCCACTTT
CASSSFSPEDYSPLHF
>13|-|TRBV6-6|-|TRBJ1-1
TGTGCCAGCCAGCGACAGGTGAACACTGAAGCTTTCTTT
CASQRQVNTEAFF
>19|-|TRBV19|-|TRBJ1-3
TGTGCCAGTAGTATCGGTCAAATTAGACGACAGAGCTCTGGAAACACCATATATTTT
CASSIGQIRRQSSGNTIYF
>15|once|TRBV19|-|TRBJ2-5
TGTGCCAGTAGTCTACCCGGACAGATCCAAGAGACCCAGTACTTC
CASSLPGQIQETQYF
>15|-|TRBV7-3|TRBD2|TRBJ2-7
TGTGCCAGCAGCCCCCTCGGGGGGGGAATCTACGAGCAGTACTTC
CASSPLGGGIYEQYF
>17|-|TRBV19|-|TRBJ2-3
TGTGCCAGTAGCCGAAACCGGGACACGTTAGCAGGAGATACGCAGTATTTT
CASSRNRDTLAGDTQYF
>15|-|TRBV5-1|-|TRBJ2-7
TGCGCCAGCAGCCTAAATGCAGGGGAATCCTACGAGCAGTACTTC
CASSLNAGESYEQYF
>12|few|TRBV2|-|TRBJ2-7
TGTGCCAGGAGGTCAGGGGACGGCGAGCAGTACTTC
CARRSGDGEQYF
>15|-|TRBV5-1|TRBD1|TRBJ1-4
TGCGCCAGCAGCCGGGACAGCCGAGATCGGGAAAAACTGTTTTTT
CASSRDSRDREKLFF
>13|once|TRBV28|-|TRBJ1-5
TGTGCCAGCAGTCCCTTTAGCAATCAGCCCCAGCATTTT
CASSPFSNQPQHF
>14|-|TRBV3-1/TRBV3-2|-|TRBJ1-2
TGTGCCAGCAGCCGTTTTGGACAAATCTATGGCTACACCTTC
CASSRFGQIYGYTF
>15|-|TRBV10-1|TRBD2|TRBJ2-3
TGCGCCAGCAGTGGGACTAGCTCTGATACAGATACGCAGTATTTT
CASSGTSSDTDTQYF
>14|once|TRBV3-1/TRBV3-2|TRBD1|TRBJ1-4
TGTGCCAGCAGCATCCACGGACAGGGCGGAAAACTGTTTTTT
CASSIHGQGGKLFF
>12|-|TRBV6-2/TRBV6-3|-|TRBJ2-7
TGTGCCAGCAGTCCCAGCTCCTACGAGCAGTACTTC
CASSPSSYEQYF
>14|-|TRBV4-1|-|TRBJ1-5
TGCGCCAGCAGCCAAGTAGTTAGCAATCAGCCCCAGCATTTT
CASSQVVSNQPQHF
>19|-|TRBV23-1|TRBD1|TRBJ1-1
TGCGCCAGCAACTCGGGGCACAGGGGGCAAATCCCTATGAACACTGAAGCTTTCTTT
CASNSGHRGQIPMNTEAFF
>15|-|TRBV7-2|-|TRBJ2-5
TGTGCCAGCAGCTTAGCCAGTCTGATAGCAGAGACCCAGTACTTC
CASSLASLIAETQYF
>17|-|TRBV7-6|TRBD2|TRBJ2-3
TGTGCCAGCAGCTTAGCGACCGGTCTAGCGGGGGTTGATACGCAGTATTTT
CASSLATGLAGVDTQYF
>13|-|TRBV19|-|TRBJ1-1
TGTGCCAGTAGTTTCCACTGGGACTTTGAAGCTTTCTTT
CASSFHWDFEAFF
>15|-|TRBV5-1|TRBD2|TRBJ2-7
TGCGCCAGCAGCTTGGCCGCGGGGGGCGAGGGCGAGCAGTACTTC
CASSLAAGGEGEQYF
>14|-|TRBV2|TRBD1|TRBJ1-2
TGTGCCAGCATCGGACAGGGGTACAACTATGGCTACACCTTC
CASIGQGYNYGYTF
>16|-|TRBV27|-|TRBJ2-6
TGTGCCAGCAGTCCCTTGGACACCTCTGGGGCCAACGTCCTGACTTTC
CASSPLDTSGANVLTF
>19|-|TRBV19|-|TRBJ1-5
TGTGCCAGTGCGAATCCCTGGAGAGGTGGGGCGGGAGGCAATCAGCCCCAGCATTTT
CASANPWRGGAGGNQPQHF